This passage covers 29 T cell receptor beta chains from one sample sequenced in a study of Graves' ophthalmopathy and Graves' hyperthyroidism. RNA transcripts yielded amplified TCR beta CDR3 regions. HTBI primers were employed in first-round RT-PCR, then a second-round multiplex PCR followed. TCRdb redid the calling of the multiplex PCR reads with MiXCR, one entry per CDR3 protein. The sample consists of 600,000 to 950,000 distinct CDR3 sequences, 40% of them appearing once. The sequenced sample consisted of peripheral blood. These receptors originate from an adult man with Graves' ophthalmopathy.

J is TRBJ1-5 and V is TRBV24-1; the D gene is possibly TRBD1 (5 bases). Germline V gene data show CDR1 as KGHDR and CDR2 as SFDVKD. The CDR3 totals 17 residues. Deletions cut 5 bases from V and 0 bases from J, with 16 bases between. The CDR3 region has the DNA TGTGCCACCAGTGCTACCCAGGGCCACTATAGCAATCAGCCCCAGCATTTT. It codes for CATSATQGHYSNQPQHF.

The chain carries TRBV9 and TRBJ1-2; 10 positions match TRBD1. V lost 3 bases to trimming and J lost 5 bases; unmatched junction nucleotides: 10. This CDR3 spans 16 amino acids. Germline V gene sequence: CDR1 SGDLS, CDR2 YYNGEE. The CDR3 DNA sequence: TGTGCCAGCAGCGCCGACGGGACAGGGGACGGTTATGGCTACACCTTC. Protein: CASSADGTGDGYGYTF.

This chain joins TRBV25-1 and TRBJ1-2; no firm D call. The CDR3 consists of 14 residues. Germline CDR1 reads MGHDK; CDR2 reads SYGVNS. Deletions cut 8 bases from V and 7 bases from J, with 20 bases between. The CDR3 is CASVDPGRVGGYTF. Written as DNA, the CDR3 is TGTGCCAGCGTTGATCCCGGACGGGTGGGTGGCTACACCTTC.

This clonotype was counted a few times. This chain connects TRBV2 to TRBJ2-7, with D maybe TRBD1 (5 bases). With 0 bases removed from V and 4 bases from J, the gap between germline ends came to 7 bases. Germline V gene lookup returns CDR1 SNHLY and CDR2 FYNNEI. The CDR3 runs 13 residues. CDR3 residues: CASSEAGVYEQYF. The CDR3 DNA follows: TGTGCCAGCAGTGAAGCAGGGGTTTACGAGCAGTACTTC.

This rearrangement joins TRBV24-1 to TRBJ2-2, with 8 positions matching TRBD2. V trimming: 3 bases; J trimming: 6 bases; junction bases outside the gene matches: 5. Germline lookup yields CDR1 KGHDR and CDR2 SFDVKD. The CDR3 is made up of 15 amino acids. CDR3 in amino acids: CATSDPGLAPGELFF. The CDR3 bases are TGTGCCACCAGTGATCCCGGACTAGCACCCGGGGAGCTGTTTTTT.

This clonotype turned up a few times. The chain links TRBV10-3 to TRBJ1-6; tentative D call: TRBD1 (6 bases). V was pared by 10 bases and J by 6 bases, with 19 bases between. The V gene's germline CDR1 is ENHRY and CDR2 SYGVKD. The CDR3 length is 15 residues. This CDR3 is CASTNRDAVNSPLHF. The DNA for the CDR3 is TGTGCCAGCACCAACAGGGACGCAGTTAATTCACCCCTCCACTTT.

This clonotype came up many times. The chain couples TRBV2 to TRBJ1-4, with 9 bases lining up with TRBD1. V lost 2 bases, J lost 7 bases, and 8 bases stayed unmatched. Germline values: CDR1 SNHLY, CDR2 FYNNEI. The CDR3 length is 16 residues. CDR3 residues: CASSEFFRTGVEKLFF. CDR3 DNA: TGTGCCAGCAGTGAATTCTTTCGGACAGGGGTTGAAAAACTGTTTTTT.

This clonotype was counted between two and nine times. The chain recombines TRBV3-1 with TRBJ2-7, with 9 bases lining up with TRBD2. Looked up from germline, CDR1 is LGHDT and CDR2 is YNNKEL (reference sequence). The CDR3 contains 15 residues. V trimming: 0 bases; J trimming: 4 bases; junction bases outside the gene matches: 4. CDR3 DNA sequence: TGTGCCAGCAGCCAAGAGCTACTAGCGGGTTACGAGCAGTACTTC. It codes for CASSQELLAGYEQYF.

This clonotype was seen at least ten times. The rearrangement uses TRBV2 and TRBJ1-2; D is ambiguous. V lost 2 bases, J lost 8 bases, and 18 bases lay in between. This CDR3 is 15 amino acids long. The germline V gene has CDR1 SNHLY and CDR2 FYNNEI. The CDR3 spells CASSERWRDARGYTF. CDR3 coding DNA: TGTGCCAGCAGTGAACGTTGGAGGGATGCGCGGGGCTACACCTTC.

This clonotype came up many times. This sequence joins TRBV10-3 and TRBJ1-5; possible D gene TRBD1, 5 bases. CDR1 and CDR2 from the germline V gene are ENHRY and SYGVKD. Trimming removed 4 bases at V and 2 bases at J, with 9 bases between. CDR3 length: 14 amino acids. CDR3 DNA: TGTGCCATCAGTGCGCAGGGAGGCAATCAGCCCCAGCATTTT. This gives the protein CAISAQGGNQPQHF.

Ten or more counts support this clonotype. This chain links TRBV15 with TRBJ2-7; no firm D call. V gave up 0 bases and J gave up 0 bases, with 12 bases separating them. Looked up from germline, CDR1 is LNHNV and CDR2 is YYDKDF (reference sequence). The CDR3 is made up of 16 amino acids. The CDR3 spells CATSRDPDRHSYEQYF. The CDR3 bases are TGTGCCACCAGCAGAGATCCGGACCGTCACTCCTACGAGCAGTACTTC.

There are a few counts of this clonotype. The rearrangement uses TRBV19 and TRBJ1-1, with a tentative D call TRBD1 (6 bases). The germline V and J ends were trimmed by 7 bases and 1 base, with 19 bases remaining between them. The CDR3 runs 16 residues. Looked up from germline, CDR1 is LNHDA and CDR2 is SQIVND (reference sequence). DNA of the CDR3: TGTGCCAGTAAGAACCTTGGACAGTCAAAGAACACTGAAGCTTTCTTT. This gives the protein CASKNLGQSKNTEAFF.

This rearrangement joins TRBV7-9 to TRBJ1-3; 8 bases map to TRBD1. The CDR3 is 13 amino acids. V gave up 5 bases and J gave up 9 bases; unmatched junction bases: 6. CDR1 and CDR2 from the germline V gene are SEHNR and FQNEAQ (reference sequence). The DNA of the CDR3 is TGTGCCAGCAGCGCGGACAGGGACGGCACCATATATTTT. The encoded protein is CASSADRDGTIYF.

J is TRBJ1-1 and V is TRBV2; 10 bases line up with TRBD1. Germline values: CDR1 SNHLY, CDR2 FYNNEI. The CDR3 is 14 amino acids. With 11 bases clipped from V and 4 bases from J, the junction kept 10 bases outside the gene matches. CDR3 DNA: TGTGCCCAAGGACAGGGGGAATGGAGCACTGAAGCTTTCTTT. Amino acids: CAQGQGEWSTEAFF.

This clonotype was recorded a few times. The chain couples TRBV11-2 to TRBJ1-4; the D is unclear. V was pared by 6 bases and J by 5 bases, with 19 bases between. This CDR3 comprises 16 residues. CDR1 is SGHAT, CDR2 FQNNGV, per germline. The CDR3 bases are TGTGCCAGCAGTCTTAACAGCGGCTCCGGGAATGAAAAACTGTTTTTT. Protein: CASSLNSGSGNEKLFF.

A few counts support this clonotype. This chain joins TRBV19 and TRBJ2-5, with D perhaps matching TRBD2 (5 bases). The CDR3 is 14 residues long. Between the trimmed V and J ends, which lost 0 bases and 7 bases, there was a span of 12 bases. Per germline, CDR1 LNHDA and CDR2 SQIVND (reference sequence). CDR3 DNA sequence: TGTGCCAGTAGTATAGATTCGGGGTTTGCGACCCAGTACTTC. Its protein is CASSIDSGFATQYF.

This chain connects TRBV12-3 or TRBV12-4 to TRBJ1-6, with unresolved D. The CDR3 consists of 13 residues. V lost 6 bases and J 7 bases, leaving 10 bases between the germline ends. In DNA, the CDR3 is TGTGCCAGCAGGTTAAAAGAGAATTCACCCCTCCACTTT. This encodes CASRLKENSPLHF.

The V and J genes are TRBV7-9 and TRBJ2-2, with D unresolved. V was trimmed by 6 bases and J by 4 bases, leaving 12 bases between them. Germline V CDR1 and CDR2: SEHNR, FQNEAQ (reference sequence). The CDR3 has 14 residues. CDR3 loop: CASRVRPFTGELFF. Here the CDR3 DNA reads TGTGCCAGCAGAGTCAGGCCGTTCACCGGGGAGCTGTTTTTT. Based on the CDR3 plus reference TRBV7-9 and TRBJ2-2, the full variable domain is DTGVSQNPRHKITKRGQNVTFRCDPISEHNRLYWYRQTLGQGPEFLTYFQNEAQLEKSRLLSDRFSAERPKGSFSTLEIQRTEQGDSAMYLCASRVRPFTGELFFGEGSRLTVL.

A word on this clonotype: The junction shows a germline mismatch at one end, possibly a read error. This chain joins TRBV10-3 and TRBJ1-1; 8 nucleotides agree with TRBD1. The CDR3 covers 16 residues. The germline gives CDR1 ENHRY, CDR2 SYGVKD. The CDR3 is CASSKDRGSMNTEAFF. In DNA form, the CDR3 reads TGTGCCAGCAGTAAAGACAGGGGTTCCATGAACACTGAAGCTTTCTTT.

The V call is TRBV29-1, the J call TRBJ1-2, with a possible D match to TRBD1 (5 bases). V lost 4 bases and J 13 bases, leaving 10 bases between the germline ends. CDR1 and CDR2 from the germline V gene are SQVTM and ANQGSEA. This CDR3 spans 9 amino acids. The CDR3 sequence: CSVGGGFTF. CDR3 nucleotides: TGCAGCGTTGGGGGGGGGTTCACCTTC.

This clonotype was seen a handful of times. V usage is TRBV29-1 and J usage is TRBJ2-5, with D possibly TRBD2 on 7 matching bases. The germline gives CDR1 SQVTM, CDR2 ANQGSEA. V lost 4 bases and J 5 bases, leaving 17 bases between the germline ends. The CDR3 is made up of 14 amino acids. The CDR3 sequence: CSVGLAGARETQYF. In DNA, the CDR3 is TGCAGCGTTGGACTGGCGGGGGCACGGGAGACCCAGTACTTC.

This clonotype has a handful of counts. The V call is TRBV20-1, the J call TRBJ1-6; possibly TRBD1 for D (6 bases). V gave up 5 bases and J gave up 6 bases, with 11 bases separating them. The CDR3 spans 13 residues. Germline CDR1 and CDR2: DFQATT and SNEGSKA (reference sequence). The chain's CDR3 is CSALTGLNSPLHF. CDR3 nucleotide sequence: TGCAGTGCTCTGACAGGACTTAATTCACCCCTCCACTTT.

For this clonotype: At one end the junction does not follow the germline gene, possibly because of a read error. The chain combines TRBV7-9 with TRBJ2-7, with D unclear. This CDR3 has 16 residues. Germline V gives CDR1 SEHNR, CDR2 FQNEAQ (reference sequence). CDR3 residues: CASSQEQATGGYEQYF. DNA of the CDR3: TGCGCCAGCAGCCAAGAGCAAGCGACTGGCGGCTACGAGCAGTACTTC.

CDR3 nucleotides: TGTGCCATCCGACAGCTAAACACTGAAGCTTTCTTT. Translating it yields CAIRQLNTEAFF. V is TRBV10-3 and J is TRBJ1-1, with a tentative D call TRBD1 (5 bases). Trimming took 8 bases from V and 2 from J, leaving 9 bases between them. CDR1 is ENHRY and CDR2 is SYGVKD in the germline V gene. CDR3 size: 12 residues.

The chain links TRBV7-2 to TRBJ1-3; tentative D call: TRBD1 (5 bases). Germline CDR1 SGHTA, CDR2 FQGNSA. This CDR3 has 15 amino acids. Trimming pared 6 bases from V and 3 bases from J, leaving 15 bases between. The CDR3 bases are TGTGCCAGCAGTTCTGGGACCCGTAGTGGAAACACCATATATTTT. Translated: CASSSGTRSGNTIYF.

The chain has TRBV29-1 and TRBJ1-3, with 8 bases identical to TRBD1. This CDR3 has 13 residues. Germline-derived CDR1 and CDR2 are SQVTM and ANQGSEA. V was clipped by 5 bases and J by 6 bases; unmatched bases: 6. The CDR3 DNA follows: TGCAGCGTTAAGCAGGGGGCCAAAAACACCATATATTTT. As protein: CSVKQGAKNTIYF.

This clonotype occurred once. V is TRBV2 and J is TRBJ2-7, with 12 bases fitting TRBD1. The J call may be mistaken, given a closer DNA end match to TRBJ2-1. The length of the CDR3 is 15 residues. Per germline, CDR1 SNHLY and CDR2 FYNNEI. The CDR3 protein is CASRGQGANWNEQFF. CDR3 sequence (DNA): TGTGCCAGCAGGGGACAGGGGGCGAACTGGAATGAGCAGTTCTTC.

V gene TRBV15 combines with J gene TRBJ2-3; possible D gene TRBD2, 6 bases. Trimming shortened V by 1 base and J by 6 bases, and 17 bases separated the two germline ends. This CDR3 comprises 16 residues. Looked up from germline, CDR1 is LNHNV and CDR2 is YYDKDF (reference sequence). CDR3 in amino acids: CATSRGTGGKVDTQYF. In DNA, the CDR3 is TGTGCCACCAGCAGAGGCACCGGGGGAAAGGTGGATACGCAGTATTTT. Full variable domain (outside the CDR3, taken from reference TRBV15 and TRBJ2-3): DAMVIQNPRYQVTQFGKPVTLSCSQTLNHNVMYWYQQKSSQAPKLLFHYYDKDFNNEADTPDNFQSRRPNTSFCFLDIRSPGLGDTAMYLCATSRGTGGKVDTQYFGPGTRLTVL.

In its sample, this clonotype was seen once. At one of its ends the junction is not consistent with the germline gene, which may arise from a read error. The chain employs TRBV10-3 and TRBJ2-2, with a possible D match to TRBD2 (5 bases). The germline V gene has CDR1 ENHRY and CDR2 SYGVKD. The CDR3 sequence is 15 residues long. CDR3 sequence (DNA): TGTGCCAGCAGTTACTCGGAGGAAAACACCGGGGAGCTGTTTTTT. As protein: CASSYSEENTGELFF.